The 7 T cell receptor beta chains below all came from one sample that was sequenced in a study of blood T cell repertoires in COVID-19. Some clones are missing from TCRdb's copy, which holds only in-frame ones; the method was immunoSEQ multiplex PCR. The data hold some 290,000 clones, with 85% to 90% observed a single time. The sequencing input was peripheral blood. The receptors originated from a woman in her twenties or thirties with COVID-19, enrolled during active disease.

The rearrangement links TRBV19 to TRBJ2-3; D is perhaps TRBD1 (6 bases). Germline V gene data show CDR1 as LNHDA and CDR2 as SQIVND (reference sequence). The CDR3 contains 16 residues. Trimming pared 4 bases from V and 4 bases from J, leaving 18 bases between. Written as DNA, the CDR3 is TGTGCCAGTAGTAGAGACCGGCCGACAGGTCCAGATACGCAGTATTTT. It yields the protein CASSRDRPTGPDTQYF.

The genes are TRBV7-6 and TRBJ1-4; D unclear. The CDR3 length is 15 residues. The germline CDR1 and CDR2 sequences are SGHVS and FNYEAQ. V was clipped by 1 base and J by 6 bases, with 12 bases between them. In DNA form, the CDR3 reads TGTGCCAGCAGCTTAGTTGGCAGTGGGCATGAAAAACTGTTTTTT. It specifies CASSLVGSGHEKLFF.

The rearrangement links TRBV13 to TRBJ2-7; 7 bases fit TRBD2. Germline V CDR1 and CDR2: PRHDT, FYEKMQ (reference sequence). After removal of 4 bases from V and 2 bases from J, the junction contained 8 bases not matched to a gene. The CDR3 sequence is 15 residues long. For the CDR3, the DNA is TGTGCCAGCAGCTCTCGGACTAGATCTACCTACGAGCAGTACTTC. Its protein is CASSSRTRSTYEQYF.

The chain links TRBV7-8 to TRBJ2-1; 7 bases align to TRBD2. This CDR3 comprises 16 residues. Unmatched junction bases numbered 9, after V lost 4 bases and J lost 3 bases. Germline assignment: CDR1 SGHVS and CDR2 FQNEAQ. CDR3 nucleotides: TGTGCCAGCAGCTCTAAGGGCGGGAGCTTCTACAATGAGCAGTTCTTC. Amino acid sequence: CASSSKGGSFYNEQFF.

The V gene is TRBV7-2, the J gene TRBJ2-5, with 12 bases identical to TRBD1. From germline, CDR1 is SGHTA and CDR2 FQGNSA. The V gene end was trimmed by 1 base and the J gene end by 5 bases; junction bases not matched to a gene: 14. The CDR3 spans 19 residues. The CDR3 DNA is TGTGCCAGCAGCTTAGTGGGACAGGGGGCAGAGGGGGCCTTGGAGACCCAGTACTTC. It encodes CASSLVGQGAEGALETQYF.

The rearrangement joins TRBV25-1 to TRBJ1-1; the D is unclear. The CDR3 sequence is 17 residues long. With 3 bases removed from V and 5 bases from J, the gap between germline ends came to 22 bases. The germline V gene encodes CDR1 MGHDK and CDR2 SYGVNS. The CDR3 sequence: CASSDFNRPPGGTEAFF. The CDR3 DNA is TGTGCCAGCAGTGATTTTAACCGACCGCCTGGAGGGACTGAAGCTTTCTTT. The whole variable domain, filled in from reference TRBV25-1 and TRBJ1-1, reads EADIYQTPRYLVIGTGKKITLECSQTMGHDKMYWYQQDPGMELHLIHYSYGVNSTEKGDLSSESTVSRIRTEHFPLTLESARPSHTSQYLCASSDFNRPPGGTEAFFGQGTRLTVV.

V usage is TRBV5-8 and J usage is TRBJ2-7; 9 nucleotides align to TRBD1. The CDR3 extends over 14 amino acids. Germline CDR1 reads SGHTS; CDR2 reads YDEGEE. V was pared by 6 bases and J by 4 bases, with 8 bases of the junction left unmatched. The CDR3 reads CASNLNGQGYEQYF. The DNA for the CDR3 is TGTGCCAGCAACCTGAATGGACAGGGGTACGAGCAGTACTTC.